The 7 T cell receptor beta chains in this list originate from one sample, sequenced in a study of T-cell memory formation after mild COVID-19. One entry per CDR3 protein results from TCRdb running MiXCR on the 5' RACE reads. This sample has around 450,000 distinct CDR3 sequences, with roughly a quarter found just once. The sequencing input was PBMCs or a T cell subset sorted from them (not recorded which). Receptor source: an adult woman who had mild COVID-19 (a few samples of this study predate the infection). Cell type and time point are not known.

This chain uses TRBV30 with TRBJ2-7; no clear D. V gave up 1 base and J gave up 5 bases, with 6 bases separating them. This CDR3 is 11 amino acids long. The germline V gene encodes CDR1 GTSNPN and CDR2 SVGIG (reference sequence). CDR3 loop: CAWSGKDEQYF. DNA for the CDR3: TGTGCCTGGAGTGGGAAGGACGAGCAGTACTTC.

The chain couples TRBV9 to TRBJ2-2, with 10 positions matching TRBD2. The ends lost 0 bases at V and 3 bases at J; junction bases unmatched: 5. Germline V lookup: CDR1 SGDLS, CDR2 YYNGEE. This CDR3 comprises 17 residues. The CDR3 DNA sequence: TGTGCCAGCAGCGTAGGCCCTAGCGGGGGAGACACCGGGGAGCTGTTTTTT. Protein product: CASSVGPSGGDTGELFF.

There are a few counts of this clonotype. CDR3 amino acids: CSALLNTEAFF. CDR3 DNA sequence: TGCAGTGCTCTCTTGAACACTGAAGCTTTCTTT. This sequence joins TRBV20-1 and TRBJ1-1; D is unresolved. This CDR3 has 11 residues. V was cut by 5 bases and J by 0 bases, with 4 bases left in between. CDR1 and CDR2 from the germline V gene are DFQATT and SNEGSKA (reference sequence).

The sample holds a few counts of this clonotype. The V and J genes are TRBV4-2 and TRBJ2-1; D might be TRBD1 (5 bases). V was pared by 0 bases and J by 9 bases, with 24 bases between. This CDR3 comprises 18 residues. Germline V gives CDR1 LGHNA, CDR2 YNFKEQ. The CDR3 DNA reads as TGTGCCAGCAGCCAAGATGCCCCCGCCCAGGGAAATCGTGTTGAGCAGTTCTTC. Amino acids: CASSQDAPAQGNRVEQFF.

The chain recombines TRBV12-3 or TRBV12-4 with TRBJ2-1, with D perhaps TRBD2 (6 bases). The ends were cut back, 5 bases at V and 6 bases at J, with 14 bases in the middle. CDR3 length: 14 residues. CDR3 region: CASSPPTSFNEQFF. The CDR3 region has the DNA TGTGCCAGCAGTCCCCCGACTAGTTTCAATGAGCAGTTCTTC.

In its sample, this clonotype was seen a few times. The chain links TRBV29-1 to TRBJ1-5; perhaps TRBD1 as D (6 bases). This CDR3 has 13 amino acids. Between the trimmed V and J ends, which lost 6 bases and 6 bases, there was a span of 15 bases. Germline CDR1 reads SQVTM; CDR2 reads ANQGSEA. CDR3 nucleotides: TGCAGCGTGCAACAGGGAGGTGGTCAGCCCCAGCATTTT. Amino acid sequence: CSVQQGGGQPQHF.

This rearrangement joins TRBV30 to TRBJ1-5, with a tentative D call TRBD1 (5 bases). The CDR3 length is 13 residues. CDR1 and CDR2 (germline): GTSNPN, SVGIG (reference sequence). Trimming stripped 8 bases from V and 7 bases from J, with 18 bases between. The CDR3 loop reads CAAAEPGRQPQHF. In nucleotides, the CDR3 is TGTGCCGCAGCTGAACCGGGGCGCCAGCCCCAGCATTTT.